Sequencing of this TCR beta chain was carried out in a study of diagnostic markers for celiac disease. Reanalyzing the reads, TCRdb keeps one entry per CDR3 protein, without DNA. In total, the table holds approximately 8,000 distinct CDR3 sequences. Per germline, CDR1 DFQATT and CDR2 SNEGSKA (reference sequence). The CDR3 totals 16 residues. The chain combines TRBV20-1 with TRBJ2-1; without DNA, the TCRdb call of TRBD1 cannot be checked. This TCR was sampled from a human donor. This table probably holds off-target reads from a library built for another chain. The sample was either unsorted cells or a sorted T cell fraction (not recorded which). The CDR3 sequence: CSARSNRDPGPNEQFF.